The TCR beta chain under discussion was sequenced for a study of blood T cell repertoires in COVID-19. Overall study context: Samples representing acute and convalescent COVID-19 were sourced from the United States, Italy and Spain. PBMCs, B-cell-depleted T cells, or T cells provided the cDNA or gDNA that made up the material.

This CDR3 is 14 amino acids long. J was trimmed by 5 bases and V by 2 bases; bases with no gene match: 4. Germline-derived CDR1 and CDR2 are SNHLY and FYNNEI. Original data processing: Reference gene primer amplification gave nucleated cell count estimates. Here immunoSEQ multiplex PCR was the method, and the copy in TCRdb shows in-frame clones only, minus some. V, J and clone size are taken as reported in that table, and D and trimming were inferred from the DNA itself. This sample has about 84,000 clones, with 86% found just once. The V and J genes are TRBV2 and TRBJ2-5; 8 nucleotides align to TRBD2. This TCR came from a man at least 80 years old with active or convalescent COVID-19. Sequencing input: peripheral blood. The CDR3 sequence: CASSERTSFETQYF. CDR3 coding DNA: TGTGCCAGCAGTGAAAGGACTAGCTTTGAGACCCAGTACTTC.